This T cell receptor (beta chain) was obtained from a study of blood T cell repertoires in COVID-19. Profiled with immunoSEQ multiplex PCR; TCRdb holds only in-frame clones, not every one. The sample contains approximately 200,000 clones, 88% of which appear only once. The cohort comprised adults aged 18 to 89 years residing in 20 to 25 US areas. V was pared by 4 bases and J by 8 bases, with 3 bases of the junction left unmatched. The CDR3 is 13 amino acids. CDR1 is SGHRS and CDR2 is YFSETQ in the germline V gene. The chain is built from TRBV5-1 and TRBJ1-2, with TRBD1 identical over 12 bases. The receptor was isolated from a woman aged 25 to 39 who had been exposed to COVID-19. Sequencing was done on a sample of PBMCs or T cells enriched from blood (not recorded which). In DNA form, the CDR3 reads TGCGCCAGCAGCCAGGGACAGGGGGCGGGCTACACCTTC. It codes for CASSQGQGAGYTF. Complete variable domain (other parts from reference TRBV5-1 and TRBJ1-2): KAGVTQTPRYLIKTRGQQVTLSCSPISGHRSVSWYQQTPGQGLQFLFEYFSETQRNKGNFPGRFSGRQFSNSRSEMNVSTLELGDSALYLCASSQGQGAGYTFGSGTRLTVV.